A single sample is the source of the 24 T cell receptor beta chains below, sequenced in a study of T cell responses to AZD1222 COVID-19 vaccine. The method was immunoSEQ multiplex PCR; TCRdb's version includes in-frame clones alone and lacks a portion of them. The sample yields more than 80,000 clones, roughly 92% seen once. The source was peripheral blood, collected 28 days after the second AZD1222 dose. These receptors all come from an adult who received the AZD1222 COVID-19 vaccine.

V gene TRBV28 combines with J gene TRBJ2-3; TRBD2 might be the D (5 bases). The ends were cut back, 4 bases at V and 2 bases at J, with 16 bases in the middle. The CDR3 sequence is 16 residues long. The V gene's germline CDR1 is MDHEN and CDR2 SYDVKM. Here the CDR3 reads CASSYDRGSLTDTQYF. The CDR3 DNA reads as TGTGCCAGCAGTTACGACCGGGGAAGCCTCACAGATACGCAGTATTTT.

The rearrangement uses TRBV6-5 and TRBJ2-2; D remains unclear. Germline CDR1 MNHEY, CDR2 SVGAGI. Trimming removed 7 bases from V and 4 bases from J, with 10 bases in between. This CDR3 contains 13 residues. The CDR3 nucleotides read TGTGCCAGCACATACCGCGGCACCGGGGAGCTGTTTTTT. Encoded protein: CASTYRGTGELFF.

The V and J genes are TRBV27 and TRBJ1-6, with 9 bases lining up with TRBD1. The CDR3 runs to 16 residues. The ends lost 5 bases at V and 0 bases at J; junction bases unmatched: 2. Germline V CDR1 and CDR2: MNHEY, SMNVEV (reference sequence). The chain's CDR3 is CASSGTGSSYNSPLHF. For the CDR3, the DNA is TGTGCCAGCAGTGGGACAGGGAGCTCCTATAATTCACCCCTCCACTTT.

This clone was seen more than once but under ten times. The chain recombines TRBV15 with TRBJ1-5, with D possibly being TRBD1 (5 bases). The CDR3 totals 16 residues. Germline V lookup: CDR1 LNHNV, CDR2 YYDKDF (reference sequence). V dropped 3 bases and J dropped 0 bases, with 12 bases sitting between them. Here the CDR3 DNA reads TGTGCCACCAGCAGCGGGACTTGGGGTAGCAATCAGCCCCAGCATTTT. The encoded protein is CATSSGTWGSNQPQHF.

The chain is built from TRBV28 and TRBJ1-6, with 7 bases that match TRBD1. V trimming: 6 bases; J trimming: 0 bases; junction bases outside the gene matches: 5. The CDR3 spans 16 residues. Germline V gene sequence: CDR1 MDHEN, CDR2 SYDVKM. CDR3 nucleotides: TGTGCCAGCAGCCCAGGGGGGAGCTCCTATAATTCACCCCTCCACTTT. Residues: CASSPGGSSYNSPLHF.

The rearrangement uses TRBV7-9 and TRBJ2-3; D gene unclear. Trimming shortened V by 1 base and J by 0 bases, and 14 bases separated the two germline ends. There are 17 residues in the CDR3. Germline V gene sequence: CDR1 SEHNR, CDR2 FQNEAQ (reference sequence). CDR3 region: CASSLVPGLISTDTQYF. The CDR3 nucleotides read TGTGCCAGCAGCTTAGTTCCCGGGCTAATTAGCACAGATACGCAGTATTTT. Filled out from reference TRBV7-9 and TRBJ2-3, the complete variable domain reads DTGVSQNPRHKITKRGQNVTFRCDPISEHNRLYWYRQTLGQGPEFLTYFQNEAQLEKSRLLSDRFSAERPKGSFSTLEIQRTEQGDSAMYLCASSLVPGLISTDTQYFGPGTRLTVL.

This chain links TRBV2 with TRBJ1-4; D may be TRBD1 (5 bases). Trimming stripped 6 bases from V and 2 bases from J, with 13 bases between. CDR3 size: 15 residues. In germline, CDR1 is SNHLY, CDR2 FYNNEI. DNA for the CDR3: TGTGCCAGCAGCCGGGGACTCGGGACTAATGAAAAACTGTTTTTT. Protein product: CASSRGLGTNEKLFF.

This chain uses TRBV2 with TRBJ1-5, with D possibly being TRBD1 (6 bases). V was shortened by 2 bases and J by 7 bases, with 12 bases between the two germline ends. Germline loops: CDR1 SNHLY, CDR2 FYNNEI. The CDR3 has 14 residues. For the CDR3, the DNA is TGTGCCAGCAGTGAACTCAGGGGCGGCCAGCCCCAGCATTTT. Protein product: CASSELRGGQPQHF.

This clone came up once. The chain recombines TRBV7-9 with TRBJ1-1; D perhaps matches TRBD1 (5 bases). The CDR3 consists of 13 residues. Trimming left V 5 bases short and J 1 base short, with 8 bases between. Per germline, CDR1 SEHNR and CDR2 FQNEAQ (reference sequence). The CDR3 nucleotides read TGTGCCAGCAGCCACGGGACGAACACTGAAGCTTTCTTT. This translates into CASSHGTNTEAFF.

This chain links TRBV12-3 or TRBV12-4 with TRBJ1-2, with 9 bases matching TRBD1. CDR3 length: 13 amino acids. With V trimmed by 6 bases and J by 6 bases, 5 bases remained unmatched. For the CDR3, the DNA is TGTGCCAGCAGCCGACAGGGGGACGATGGCTACACCTTC. Amino acid sequence: CASSRQGDDGYTF.

The V and J genes are TRBV7-3 and TRBJ1-1; D remains unclear. This CDR3 is built from 13 residues. Germline V gives CDR1 SGHTA, CDR2 FQGTGA. V dropped 1 base and J dropped 1 base, with 4 bases sitting between them. The CDR3 here is CASSLRSNTEAFF. The CDR3 coding sequence is TGTGCCAGCAGCTTAAGATCGAACACTGAAGCTTTCTTT. Full variable domain (remainder filled in from reference TRBV7-3 and TRBJ1-1): GAGVSQTPSNKVTEKGKYVELRCDPISGHTALYWYRQSLGQGPEFLIYFQGTGAADDSGLPNDRFFAVRPEGSVSTLKIQRTERGDSAVYLCASSLRSNTEAFFGQGTRLTVV.

The chain links TRBV19 to TRBJ1-1; TRBD1 is a possible D gene (5 bases). The ends were cut back, 3 bases at V and 2 bases at J, with 10 bases in the middle. The CDR3 totals 14 residues. Germline CDR1 reads LNHDA; CDR2 reads SQIVND (reference sequence). CDR3 protein: CASSMGPANTEAFF. Here the CDR3 DNA reads TGTGCCAGTAGTATGGGACCCGCCAACACTGAAGCTTTCTTT. Full variable domain (missing parts from reference TRBV19 and TRBJ1-1): DGGITQSPKYLFRKEGQNVTLSCEQNLNHDAMYWYRQDPGQGLRLIYYSQIVNDFQKGDIAEGYSVSREKKESFPLTVTSAQKNPTAFYLCASSMGPANTEAFFGQGTRLTVV.

The chain links TRBV11-2 to TRBJ2-1; 15 positions match TRBD2. Per germline, CDR1 SGHAT and CDR2 FQNNGV. V was clipped by 0 bases and J by 11 bases; unmatched bases: 5. The CDR3 runs 16 residues. The CDR3 sequence: CASSLDPGLAGGQQFF. CDR3 coding DNA: TGTGCCAGCAGCTTAGATCCGGGACTAGCGGGGGGTCAGCAGTTCTTC.

The V and J genes are TRBV9 and TRBJ1-4; 8 bases match TRBD1. Germline V gene sequence: CDR1 SGDLS, CDR2 YYNGEE. The CDR3 consists of 15 residues. Trimming removed 4 bases from V and 5 bases from J; junction bases left unmatched: 7. The CDR3 sequence is CASSPGGRPNEKLFF. CDR3 nucleotides: TGTGCCAGCAGCCCAGGGGGCAGACCAAATGAAAAACTGTTTTTT.

The chain links TRBV7-8 to TRBJ2-7; the D is unclear. CDR3 size: 15 residues. Trimming took off 5 bases at V and 1 base at J, with 15 bases between the two ends. The germline CDR1 and CDR2 sequences are SGHVS and FQNEAQ. CDR3 in amino acids: CASSDGPLRSYEQYF. CDR3 sequence (DNA): TGTGCCAGCAGCGACGGGCCTCTACGGTCCTACGAGCAGTACTTC. Based on the CDR3 plus reference TRBV7-8 and TRBJ2-7, the full variable domain is GAGVSQSPRYKVAKRGQDVALRCDPISGHVSLFWYQQALGQGPEFLTYFQNEAQLDKSGLPSDRFFAERPEGSVSTLKIQRTQQEDSAVYLCASSDGPLRSYEQYFGPGTRLTVT.

This clone was seen just once. The gene calls are TRBV7-2 and TRBJ1-2, with TRBD1 as a possible D gene (6 bases). V lost 3 bases and J 6 bases, leaving 17 bases between the germline ends. The CDR3 runs 15 residues. CDR1 and CDR2 from the germline V gene are SGHTA and FQGNSA. CDR3 amino acids: CASSLTGTRSDGYTF. In DNA, the CDR3 is TGTGCCAGCAGCTTGACCGGGACACGGTCGGATGGCTACACCTTC. The full variable domain, with the rest looked up from reference TRBV7-2 and TRBJ1-2, is GAGVSQSPSNKVTEKGKDVELRCDPISGHTALYWYRQSLGQGLEFLIYFQGNSAPDKSGLPSDRFSAERTGGSVSTLTIQRTQQEDSAVYLCASSLTGTRSDGYTFGSGTRLTVV.

This chain links TRBV5-1 with TRBJ2-6, with D perhaps given as TRBD1 or TRBD2 (5 bases each). V gave up 0 bases and J gave up 4 bases, with 8 bases separating them. From germline, CDR1 is SGHRS and CDR2 YFSETQ. The CDR3 sequence is 15 residues long. The CDR3 DNA reads TGCGCCAGCAGCTTGGATGGGACCGGGGCCAACGTCCTGACTTTC. Residues: CASSLDGTGANVLTF.

This CDR3 is CASSPLMAGATSGTEAFF. The CDR3 bases are TGTGCCAGCAGCCCATTAATGGCAGGGGCCACTTCCGGCACTGAAGCTTTCTTT. The chain employs TRBV7-2 and TRBJ1-1; possibly TRBD1 for D (6 bases). The CDR3 has 18 amino acids. Germline CDR1 and CDR2: SGHTA and FQGNSA. The V end was cut by 5 bases, the J end by 4 bases, with 26 bases between. The entire variable domain, with the rest obtained from reference TRBV7-2 and TRBJ1-1, is as follows: GAGVSQSPSNKVTEKGKDVELRCDPISGHTALYWYRQSLGQGLEFLIYFQGNSAPDKSGLPSDRFSAERTGGSVSTLTIQRTQQEDSAVYLCASSPLMAGATSGTEAFFGQGTRLTVV.

The chain couples TRBV14 to TRBJ2-3; possibly TRBD1 or TRBD2 for D (5 bases each). V was trimmed by 0 bases and J by 6 bases, leaving 10 bases between them. CDR1 and CDR2 (germline): SGHDN, FVKESK. The CDR3 runs to 14 residues. CDR3 DNA sequence: TGTGCCAGCAGCCAAGAGCTCCGGGGCGATACGCAGTATTTT. The encoded protein is CASSQELRGDTQYF.

CDR3 nucleotides: TGTGCCAGCAGCCTACTCCCCGACCGGGGCCAACGTACTAATGAAAAACTGTTTTTT. This gives the protein CASSLLPDRGQRTNEKLFF. The V and J genes are TRBV11-2 and TRBJ1-4; the D gene is possibly TRBD1 (5 bases). The V end was cut by 5 bases, the J end by 2 bases, with 24 bases between. The CDR3 extends over 19 amino acids. Germline-derived CDR1 and CDR2 are SGHAT and FQNNGV.

In DNA, the CDR3 is TGCGCCAGCAGACCCCTGACAGGTTCCTACGAGCAGTACTTC. It encodes CASRPLTGSYEQYF. The chain is built from TRBV4-1 and TRBJ2-7, with a weak D call TRBD1 (6 bases). The V gene's germline CDR1 is MGHRA and CDR2 YSYEKL. V shed 6 bases and J shed 1 base, with 13 bases lying between them. There are 14 residues in the CDR3.

This clone came up a few times. The CDR3 bases are TGTGCCAGCAGCTTAACGAGTGGAGGCGGGGGGAGCACAGATACGCAGTATTTT. Protein product: CASSLTSGGGGSTDTQYF. The rearrangement links TRBV7-3 to TRBJ2-3; 8 nucleotides line up with TRBD2. CDR1 SGHTA and CDR2 FQGTGA come from the germline V gene. This CDR3 has 18 residues. With 0 bases clipped from V and 0 bases from J, the junction kept 8 bases outside the gene matches. The full variable domain, completed using reference TRBV7-3 and TRBJ2-3, is GAGVSQTPSNKVTEKGKYVELRCDPISGHTALYWYRQSLGQGPEFLIYFQGTGAADDSGLPNDRFFAVRPEGSVSTLKIQRTERGDSAVYLCASSLTSGGGGSTDTQYFGPGTRLTVL.

This clone is a singleton in its sample. The genes are TRBV18 and TRBJ2-1; 7 nucleotides agree with TRBD2. CDR1 is KGHSH, CDR2 LQKENI, per germline. Germline trimming cut 0 bases from V and 3 bases from J; bases unmatched to any gene: 5. This CDR3 region has 16 residues. CDR3 nucleotides: TGTGCCAGCTCACCACCCCTTCGGGGGGACTACAATGAGCAGTTCTTC. Translation gives CASSPPLRGDYNEQFF.

The chain has TRBV27 and TRBJ1-5, with 8 bases fitting TRBD1. Per germline, CDR1 MNHEY and CDR2 SMNVEV (reference sequence). The CDR3 totals 16 residues. Unmatched junction bases numbered 8, after V lost 0 bases and J lost 7 bases. This CDR3 reads CASSLSWRQGLQPQHF. The CDR3 DNA follows: TGTGCCAGCAGTTTATCGTGGCGACAGGGGTTGCAGCCCCAGCATTTT.